This is a list of T cell receptor beta chains from one sample in a study of T cell responses to AZD1222 COVID-19 vaccine. Measured with immunoSEQ multiplex PCR; TCRdb has only the in-frame clones, and not every one. The data contain approximately 65,000 clones, 88% of them singletons. The sequencing here drew on peripheral blood, taken on day 0 of AZD1222 vaccination. These receptors came from an adult in good health. Each CDR3 is given with its conserved first and last residue. D genes are given only for firm matches. A row's size may be missing; if present it is once, few, many or a size class.

v_gene	abundance	d_gene	j_gene	CDR3nt	CDR3aa
TRBV5-1	-	-	TRBJ2-5	TGCGCCAGCAGCTTGGCGGCAGGGGAGGGAGAGACCCAGTACTTC	CASSLAAGEGETQYF
TRBV2	-	-	TRBJ1-2	TGTGCCAGCAGCGACAGTTTTAACTATGGCTACACCTTC	CASSDSFNYGYTF
TRBV2	-	TRBD2	TRBJ2-7	TGTGCCAGCAGTGAAGAGACTAGCGGAGGGGGCTACGAGCAGTACTTC	CASSEETSGGGYEQYF
TRBV27	-	-	TRBJ1-2	TGTGCCAGCAGTTTCTTGGGTTTCTATGGCTACACCTTC	CASSFLGFYGYTF
TRBV20-1	-	-	TRBJ2-5	TGCAGTGCTAGTGTAGCATCTGAGACCCAGTACTTC	CSASVASETQYF
TRBV7-3	few	-	TRBJ2-1	TGTGCCAGCAGCTCCTCTTTCAATGAGCAGTTCTTC	CASSSSFNEQFF
TRBV9	-	TRBD2	TRBJ2-2	TGTGCCAGCAGCGTTCGCACTAGCGGGAAACCCGGGGAGCTGTTTTTT	CASSVRTSGKPGELFF
TRBV5-5	-	-	TRBJ1-5	TGTGCCAGCAGCTCCGACCCGGGACGCCTTGCGCCCCAGCATTTT	CASSSDPGRLAPQHF
TRBV12-3/TRBV12-4	-	-	TRBJ1-5	TGTGCCAGCAGTAGGGACGGTTGGGAGCCCCAGCATTTT	CASSRDGWEPQHF
TRBV30	-	TRBD2	TRBJ2-2	TGTGCCTGGAGTGGACTAGCCAACACCGGGGAGCTGTTTTTT	CAWSGLANTGELFF
TRBV19	-	TRBD1	TRBJ2-7	TGTGCCAGTAGTTTCGGGACAGGGGGTTACGAGCAGTACTTC	CASSFGTGGYEQYF
TRBV15	-	-	TRBJ2-7	TGTGCCACCAGCAACCGGGACGGTTCCTACGAGCAGTACTTC	CATSNRDGSYEQYF
TRBV28	-	-	TRBJ2-7	TGTGCCATTTTGAGCGGGTCTGCCTACGAGCAGTACTTC	CAILSGSAYEQYF
TRBV30	-	-	TRBJ1-2	TGTGCCTGGAGCCCGAACAGGGCCTATCGCTACACCTTC	CAWSPNRAYRYTF
TRBV4-3	-	-	TRBJ1-4	TGCGCCAGCAGCCAAGTTGGTGGTGATAATGAAAAACTGTTTTTT	CASSQVGGDNEKLFF
TRBV6-5	-	TRBD1	TRBJ1-2	TGTGCCAGCAGTTACGGGACAGGGAGCAACTATGGCTACACCTTC	CASSYGTGSNYGYTF
TRBV19	-	-	TRBJ1-1	TGTGCCAGTAGTATCCCGGTGGGCAGGGGAGATACTGAAGCTTTCTTT	CASSIPVGRGDTEAFF
TRBV5-6	-	TRBD1	TRBJ1-2	TGTGCCAGCAGAGCCCGGGGACAGGGAAATTATGGCTACACCTTC	CASRARGQGNYGYTF
TRBV27	-	TRBD1	TRBJ2-3	TGTGCCAGCAGTCCTGGGACAGGGGCCGCAGGAGATACGCAGTATTTT	CASSPGTGAAGDTQYF
TRBV7-9	-	-	TRBJ2-2	TGTGCCAGCAGCTTAATCTGGACTACTTCCACCGGGGAGCTGTTTTTT	CASSLIWTTSTGELFF
TRBV29-1	once	-	TRBJ2-3	TGCAGCGTTGAAACATCACGGAACACAGATACGCAGTATTTT	CSVETSRNTDTQYF
TRBV28	-	TRBD1	TRBJ2-7	TGTGCCAGCAGTTTAAGTCAGGGGGCGCGGGAGCAGTACTTC	CASSLSQGAREQYF
TRBV15	-	TRBD2	TRBJ2-1	TGTGCCACCAGCAGAGATTTGCGGGAGTTGAATGAGCAGTTCTTC	CATSRDLRELNEQFF
TRBV27	-	-	TRBJ1-4	TGTGCCAGCAGTTTAAGGGGCAGGGAGAATGAAAAACTGTTTTTT	CASSLRGRENEKLFF
TRBV29-1	-	TRBD1	TRBJ1-1	TGCAGCGTTGATAGCGACAGGGGTTTGACTGAAGCTTTCTTT	CSVDSDRGLTEAFF
TRBV7-9	-	TRBD1	TRBJ1-2	TGTGCCAGCAGCTCGACGGGAGACAGGGGGACTGGCTACACCTTC	CASSSTGDRGTGYTF
TRBV10-3	-	-	TRBJ1-3	TGTGCCATCAGGGAGGAGGTCTCTGGAAACACCATATATTTT	CAIREEVSGNTIYF
TRBV6-1	-	-	TRBJ2-3	TGTGCCAGCAGTGACCGGCCAAGCTTACACAGAGGTACGCAGTATTTT	CASSDRPSLHRGTQYF
TRBV7-9	-	TRBD2	TRBJ2-7	TGTGCCAGCAGCTTAACTAGCGGGACGTACGAGCAGTACTTC	CASSLTSGTYEQYF
TRBV7-3	-	-	TRBJ1-2	TGTGCCAGCAGCTTAAGCCGGAACTATGGCTACACCTTC	CASSLSRNYGYTF
TRBV27	-	TRBD2	TRBJ2-1	TGTGCCAGCAGGGGACTAGCGCTTGAGCAGTTCTTC	CASRGLALEQFF
TRBV4-2	-	-	TRBJ1-2	TGTGCCAGCAGCCAAGATATCGGGGATGGCTACACCTTC	CASSQDIGDGYTF
TRBV3-1/TRBV3-2	-	TRBD2	TRBJ2-3	TGTGCCAGCAGCCTACGGGACTATTCCACAGATACGCAGTATTTT	CASSLRDYSTDTQYF
TRBV5-1	few	TRBD1	TRBJ2-3	TGCGCCAGCAGCTTGGCCACAGGGGGTTCAGATACGCAGTATTTT	CASSLATGGSDTQYF
TRBV5-1	-	-	TRBJ2-7	TGCGCCAGCATACAGGACAGCTACGAGCAGTACTTC	CASIQDSYEQYF
TRBV21-1	-	-	TRBJ2-7	TGTGCCAGCAGCAAAACGGGCTTGTCTAGCGGGAGCTACGAGCAGTACTTC	CASSKTGLSSGSYEQYF
TRBV7-2	-	TRBD1	TRBJ1-4	TGTGCCAGCAGCTTAGTTCCGCCGGGACAGGGGCTTGAAAAACTGTTTTTT	CASSLVPPGQGLEKLFF
TRBV6-5	once	-	TRBJ1-1	TGTGCCAGCAGCCGGAGGGGGGTGGACACTGAAGCTTTCTTT	CASSRRGVDTEAFF
TRBV18	few	-	TRBJ2-2	TGTGCCAGCTCACCGGCTAGGTCGAACACCGGGGAGCTGTTTTTT	CASSPARSNTGELFF
TRBV3-1/TRBV3-2	-	-	TRBJ2-2	TGTGCCAGCAGCCAAGATTGGGGAGCGGGTTGCACCGGGGAGCTGTTTTTT	CASSQDWGAGCTGELFF
TRBV4-1	-	-	TRBJ2-2	TGCGCCAGCAGCCACGCCCTGGGTGAGGGGGAGCTGTTTTTT	CASSHALGEGELFF
TRBV7-8	-	TRBD2	TRBJ2-3	TGTGCCAGCAGCTTAGTTCAACGGGGACTAGCGGGAGGAGATACGCAGTATTTT	CASSLVQRGLAGGDTQYF
TRBV6-2/TRBV6-3	few	-	TRBJ1-1	TGTGCCAGCAGCCCACCCCGGGGGAGGGACATGAACACTGAAGCTTTCTTT	CASSPPRGRDMNTEAFF
TRBV18	-	-	TRBJ2-3	TGTGCCAGCTCACCACCCCCAACAGATACGCAGTATTTT	CASSPPPTDTQYF